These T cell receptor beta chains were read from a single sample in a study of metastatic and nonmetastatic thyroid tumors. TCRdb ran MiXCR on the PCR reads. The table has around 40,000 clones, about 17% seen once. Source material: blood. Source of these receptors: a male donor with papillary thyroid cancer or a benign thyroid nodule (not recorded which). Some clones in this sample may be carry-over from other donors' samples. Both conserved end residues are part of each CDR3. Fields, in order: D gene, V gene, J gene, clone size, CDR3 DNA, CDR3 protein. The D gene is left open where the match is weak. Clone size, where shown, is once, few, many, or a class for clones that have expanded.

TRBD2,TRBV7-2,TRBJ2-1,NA,TGTGCCAGCATCACTAGCGGGGGACTTAATGAGGAGTTCTTC,CASITSGGLNEEFF
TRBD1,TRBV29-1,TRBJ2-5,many,TGCAGCGTTGAATTAAGAGGGACAGGTACGCGGGAGACCCAGTACTTC,CSVELRGTGTRETQYF
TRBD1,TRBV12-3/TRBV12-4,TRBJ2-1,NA,TGTGCCAGCAGTTTAGAAGGGGGCGTGTTTCTGGACAATGAGCAGTTCTTC,CASSLEGGVFLDNEQFF
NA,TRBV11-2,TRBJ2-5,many,TGTGCCAGCAGCTTACTAGCCCAAGAGACCCAGTACTTC,CASSLLAQETQYF
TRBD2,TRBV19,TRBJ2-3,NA,TGTGCCAGTAGTAAAACAGCGGGAGTGTGGCCAGATACGCAGTATTTT,CASSKTAGVWPDTQYF
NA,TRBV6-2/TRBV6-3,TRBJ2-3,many,TGTGCCAGCATGCGGGGGCCCACAGATACGCAGTATTTT,CASMRGPTDTQYF
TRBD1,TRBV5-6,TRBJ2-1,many,TGTGCCAGCAGCTCTGACCCCGGGACAGGGAACAATGAGCAGTTCTTC,CASSSDPGTGNNEQFF
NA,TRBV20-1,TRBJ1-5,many,TGCAGTGCTAGACTCGTTGGGGGGGAAGATAGCAATCAGCCCCAGCATTTT,CSARLVGGEDSNQPQHF
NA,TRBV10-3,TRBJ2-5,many,TGTGCCATCTCCACCTACCAAGAGACCCAGTACTTC,CAISTYQETQYF
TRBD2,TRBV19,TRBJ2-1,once,TGTGCCAGTAGTATGGCTAGCGGGAGGGCCTACAATGAGCAGTTCTTC,CASSMASGRAYNEQFF
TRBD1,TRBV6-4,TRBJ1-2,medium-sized,TGTGCCAGCAGTGAAAAGACAGGGGGCGATGGCTACACCTTC,CASSEKTGGDGYTF
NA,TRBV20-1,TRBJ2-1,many,TGCAGTGCTAGAGATCGAGGTCAACAGACTGAGCAGTTCTTC,CSARDRGQQTEQFF
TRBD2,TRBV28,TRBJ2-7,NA,TGTGCCAGCAGTTTCCCAACGGGGAGGGAGAGTGAGGCCGAGCAGTACTTC,CASSFPTGRESEAEQYF
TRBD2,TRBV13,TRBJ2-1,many,TGTGCCAGCAGCTCAGGACTAGCGCTCGATGAGCAGTTCTTC,CASSSGLALDEQFF
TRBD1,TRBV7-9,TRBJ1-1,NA,TGTGCCAGCAGCATACAGGGGGCCACGGAAGCTTTCTTT,CASSIQGATEAFF
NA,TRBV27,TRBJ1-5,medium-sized,TGTGCCAGCAGTTTTATGTATGATCAGCCCCAGCATTTT,CASSFMYDQPQHF
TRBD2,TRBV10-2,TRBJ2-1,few,TGCGCCAGAAGTGACGAACGGGGGGATAACTGGGAGCAGTTCTTC,CARSDERGDNWEQFF
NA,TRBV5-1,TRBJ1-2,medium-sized,TGCGCCAGCAGCTTGGAAGGGCTGGGTGGCTACACCTTC,CASSLEGLGGYTF
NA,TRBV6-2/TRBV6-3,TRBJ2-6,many,TGTGCCGGCAGTCACGACACTGGGGCCAACGTCCTGACTTTC,CAGSHDTGANVLTF
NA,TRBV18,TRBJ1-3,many,TGTGCCAGCTCACCGCGGGACACGGGGTCTGGAAACACCATATATTTT,CASSPRDTGSGNTIYF
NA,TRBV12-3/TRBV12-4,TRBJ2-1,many,TGTGCCAGCACGAGTGGTCTCAGCAATGAGCAGTTCTTC,CASTSGLSNEQFF
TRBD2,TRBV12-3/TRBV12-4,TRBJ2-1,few,TGTGCCAGCAGTCTAGCGGGTCTCTACAATGAGCAGTTCTTC,CASSLAGLYNEQFF